The present entry profiles one T cell receptor (beta chain) with its context. The sample belongs to a study of blood T cell dynamics during melanoma immunotherapy. Only in-frame clones appear in the TCRdb table, and some are missing; sequencing was by immunoSEQ multiplex PCR. The data contain about 10,000 clones, 89% of them singletons. With 4 bases removed from V and 4 bases from J, the gap between germline ends came to 11 bases. The CDR3 sequence is 14 residues long. Germline CDR1 and CDR2: SGHRS and YFSETQ. Time point reported: pre-treatment baseline. Patients had no prior systemic cancer treatment, immunosuppressants or other active cancers.

The material sequenced was blood, taken from a patient treated with checkpoint blockade. The chain couples TRBV5-1 to TRBJ1-4; weak D call: TRBD1 (5 bases). The sequence derives from a human donor with melanoma. CDR3 coding DNA: TGCGCCAGCAGCCAGGGACCTATTAATGAAAAACTGTTTTTT. It specifies CASSQGPINEKLFF.